This TCR beta chain appears in the sequencing data of a study of blood T cell repertoires in COVID-19 (dated by TCRdb to 2018 to 2020). With respect to the entire study: The collaborator samples originated in the United States, Italy and Spain and spanned the acute and convalescent phases of COVID-19. The material from the prospective study consisted of cDNA or gDNA derived from T cells, B-cell-depleted T cells, or PBMCs. The dataset comprised deeply sampled blood TCRbeta repertoires from subjects exposed to, actively infected with, or recovered from COVID-19. The repertoires were released in a freely available public database meant as a resource for research on the immune response to SARS-CoV-2. The samples were drawn from the first 160 participants of the ongoing ImmuneRACE study and from 1,254 subjects provided by 6 global collaborators. The sample metadata nearly always contained a de-identified subject ID, COVID-19 status, age in years and sex. Where HLA class I and class II types were available, the types were taken from metadata supplied by the sample provider, not from assay-based typing. The paper as a whole reports these results and caveats: The amount of clinical and demographic metadata varied by source and participant and was provided uncurated.

The immunoSEQ Assay, a bias-controlled multiplex PCR, was used to amplify TCRbeta CDR3 regions from genomic DNA. Per the original workflow: Nucleated cell counts per sample were estimated from amplification of reference gene primers within the assay. To quantify the absolute abundance of each unique TCRbeta CDR3 rearrangement, sequence reads were collapsed and filtered. For each sample, productive Simpson clonality was calculated as the square root of Simpson's diversity index over productive rearrangements. TCRdb retrieved this table from immuneACCESS and kept in-frame rearrangements only. Not all clones are present; in checked studies, unresolved V genes account for under half, and no reason is known for the remainder. D and trimming come from the DNA, and the V and J calls and clone size come from that table. A total of 62,000 or so clones appear in this sample, roughly nine tenths of them only once. Clones ranked in the top ten supply 7% to 10% of the sample.

For this clone: Its antigen is unknown. Per-base quality was not reported, and no clone a single base away is much larger than it.

Each collaborating institution followed its own protocols to collect whole blood in K2EDTA tubes. For TCRbeta analysis, collaborator samples were shipped as frozen whole blood, as isolated PBMCs, or as DNA extracted from either sample type. V drops 0 bases and J drops 1 base, leaving 9 bases in between. The CDR3 measures 15 amino acids from cysteine to phenylalanine. Just the 45-base CDR3 DNA is kept, in frame starting at base 1. CDR1 and CDR2, per the germline V gene, are SGHDT and YYEEEE. The sequence derives from a middle-aged man with active COVID-19. Sequencing was done on a sample of peripheral blood. The chain is encoded by TRBV5-6 joined to TRBJ2-3, with the identity of the D gene unclear. DNA sequence: TGTGCCAGCAGCTTGGTTGTGCCAGGCACAGATACGCAGTATTTT. Translated, it gives CASSLVVPGTDTQYF.